This T cell receptor (beta chain) was sequenced for a study of T cells in Graves' hyperthyroidism and ophthalmopathy (dated by TCRdb to between 2017 and 2020). Concerning the study at large: Peripheral blood was collected at initial diagnosis, before any treatment. A discovery cohort of approximately 97 patients, about 40 with Graves' ophthalmopathy and fewer than 65 with stable Graves' hyperthyroidism, was used to find distinguishing TCR V-J signatures. Whether ophthalmopathy could be predicted prospectively was tested in an independent validation cohort made up of under 20 hyperthyroidism patients plus 17 patients who later progressed to ophthalmopathy. The 75 to 100 discovery patients were divided at random into training and test sets in a 7:3 ratio. The study also compared thyroid tissue and blood T-cell repertoires from roughly six Graves' hyperthyroidism patients. After blood sampling, hyperthyroidism patients were treated with methimazole at a starting dose of 30 mg daily, and ophthalmopathy patients were treated with high-dose intravenous methylprednisolone. The paper describes TCR Vbeta CDR3 sequencing of fewer than 150 peripheral blood samples, made up of 43 ophthalmopathy patients, roughly 80 hyperthyroidism patients and roughly 17 progressor patients. The investigation overall reported the following: In validation, the model predicted progression to ophthalmopathy a median of approximately 6.3 months before onset, with over 60% sensitivity and roughly 77% specificity. Blood samples also contained most of the expanded thyroid clonotypes (frequency above 0.001), which suggests that blood repertoires may reflect thyroid immune responses. A model built on a 13 V-J signature distinguished ophthalmopathy from stable hyperthyroidism, reaching 85% to 90% sensitivity and under 84% specificity in cross-validation and 80%/75% in testing. Sample size was not statistically predetermined, and blinding of investigators to group allocation was not performed.

Note on this clonotype: Its antigen is not yet known. Nothing much larger sits one base from this clone, and base qualities are not available.

Measured from the cysteine to the phenylalanine, the CDR3 is 11 residues long. Here the CDR3 DNA is all that survives: 33 bases in frame from base 1. The V end loses 8 bases and the J end loses 4 bases, and a stretch of 8 bases separates them. Taken from the germline V gene, the CDR1 and CDR2 loops are ENHRY and SYGVKD. TCR beta CDR3 regions were amplified from RNA transcripts. A first-round RT-PCR of the TCR CDR3 used the HTBI primer set with the Qiagen OneStep RT-PCR kit. A second multiplex PCR round built the libraries, followed by size selection and purification. Paired-end sequencing of the libraries was performed with 100 bp reads on an Illumina HiSeq2000. Per the source publication's procedure: SOAPnuke was used to process the raw data, removing reads that contained adapters or uncalled bases, had a mean Phred below 15, or lacked an exact match to the constant primer or identifier. High-quality paired reads were merged using COPE v1.2.5, and each unique nucleotide sequence was defined as a clonotype. Clonotypes were aligned to IMGT TRBV, TRBD and TRBJ reference segments using MiTCR v1.1. The analysis was restricted to V-J combinations with a frequency above 0.0001, which together covered 98% to 99.2% of the repertoires. The TCS score was defined as F50 (clonal expansion) divided by E x V (chaos), with BLOSUM62-based TCRdist calculated between CDR3 peptides within each V-J. Welch's t-statistics and random forest reduced around 520 V-J features to fewer than 15, which were used in a naive Bayes classifier (R e1071). TCRdb cleaned the public reads at Q25 with fastp, built clones with MiXCR and kept in-frame beta chains. Each CDR3 protein appears once, grouped with its most common genes and DNA. The V and J calls reflect TCRdb's pipeline rather than the authors' work. The sample profile shows approximately 710,000 distinct CDR3 sequences; 15% to 20% of them were found once. The ten largest account for roughly a sixth of the sample.

A patient counted as having stable Graves' hyperthyroidism if no progression to ophthalmopathy occurred over 18 months of follow-up. Hyperthyroidism patients were newly diagnosed, with disease duration under 2 months, and aged 18 to 65 years. Any patient with an uncontrolled infection, another autoimmune disease, pregnancy or lactation was excluded. Diagnoses relied on clinical symptoms, serum thyroxine and TRAb, thyroid ultrasound and orbital computed tomography. PBMCs were separated from approximately 10 ml of fresh peripheral blood using Ficoll-Paque density gradient centrifugation. Total RNA was extracted with Trizol reagent, and quality was checked on an Agilent 2100 Bioanalyzer.

The chain is assembled from TRBV10-3 and TRBJ1-1; TRBD1 could be the D gene, as 6 bases match. The sequence derives from a man in his forties or fifties with Graves' hyperthyroidism. The sample taken for sequencing was blood. CDR3 protein: CAIGGSTEAFF. At the DNA level, the sequence is TGTGCCATCGGGGGCAGCACTGAAGCTTTCTTT.